This T cell receptor beta chain originates from a study of blood T cell repertoires in COVID-19 (dated by TCRdb to 2020 to 2022). For the wider study: Samples from collaborators originated in the United States, Italy and Spain and spanned both the acute and convalescent phases of COVID-19. Where available, HLA class I and class II types were taken from metadata supplied by the sample provider and were not determined by assay-based typing. The samples were drawn from the first 160 participants of the ongoing ImmuneRACE study and from 1,254 subjects provided by 6 global collaborators. Subjects who had been exposed to COVID-19, were actively infected with it, or had recovered from it provided the deeply sampled blood TCRbeta repertoires that made up the dataset. The repertoires were made available in a free public database intended to serve as a resource for research on the immune response to SARS-CoV-2. Nearly every sample came with metadata listing a de-identified subject ID, COVID-19 status, age in years and sex. The prospective study material was composed of cDNA or gDNA derived from T cells, B-cell-depleted T cells, or PBMCs.

TCRbeta CDR3 regions were amplified from genomic DNA by means of the immunoSEQ Assay, a bias-controlled multiplex PCR. The authors' analysis ran thus. Within the assay, amplification of reference gene primers was used to estimate how many nucleated cells each sample contained. Sequence reads were collapsed and filtered to measure the absolute abundance of every unique TCRbeta CDR3 rearrangement. Productive Simpson clonality was computed per sample as the square root of Simpson's diversity index over productive rearrangements. This is the immuneACCESS table as TCRdb keeps it, with only in-frame sequences that have V and J called. A part of the clones is gone; compared with another copy, unresolved V genes explain less than half, and the rest is unexplained. The V and J calls and the clone size are those of that table, but D and trimming were determined from the DNA. The sample table holds 100,000 to 150,000 clones, of which 80% to 90% were seen once. The leading ten clones occupy approximately 27% of the sample.

Study-level results and caveats: The amount of clinical and demographic metadata varied by source and participant and was provided uncurated.

Regarding this clone: Its cognate antigen has yet to be identified. There are no base qualities to consult, and no much larger clone falls within one base.

The collaborating institutions used their own protocols to collect whole blood in K2EDTA tubes. Collaborator samples were shipped for TCRbeta analysis as frozen whole blood, isolated PBMCs, or DNA extracted from either sample type. Clipping removes 6 bases from V and 7 bases from J, with 9 as the unmatched junction base count. Taken from the germline V gene (reference sequence), the CDR1 and CDR2 loops are LNHDA and SQIVND. The CDR3, from cysteine to phenylalanine, totals 15 residues. Of all the DNA, just the CDR3 is kept, 45 bases in frame from base 1. Here the chain combines TRBV19 and TRBJ2-2, with 9 middle bases fitting TRBD1. This sequence originates from a man between 65 and 85 years old with active or convalescent COVID-19. Sample: peripheral blood. The CDR3 protein sequence reads: CASSPGQGGVGELFF. The DNA reads TGTGCCAGTAGCCCGGGACAGGGAGGTGTCGGGGAGCTGTTTTTT.